These 24 T cell receptor beta chains were sequenced from one sample in a study of blood T cells in healthy people across ages. A second PCR of 7 to 11 cycles used a sample-barcoded 5' primer and a J-beta primer mix. One entry per CDR3 protein, called by TCRdb with MiXCR from the 5' RACE reads. The sample shows hundreds of thousands of distinct CDR3 sequences, about 30% of them seen only once. Sequenced sample: blood. The source of these receptors is a woman of 80 years or more in good health.

This clonotype was counted a few times. This chain connects TRBV19 to TRBJ1-5; D gene unclear. CDR1 is LNHDA and CDR2 is SQIVND in the germline V gene (reference sequence). The CDR3 has 16 residues. Trimming cost V 7 bases and J 6 bases, with 22 bases left between them. The DNA for the CDR3 is TGTGCCAGTACCCTGTCCGGGGTGGGCCAGTTTCAGCCCCAGCATTTT. Protein: CASTLSGVGQFQPQHF. Drawing the rest from reference TRBV19 and TRBJ1-5, the complete variable domain is DGGITQSPKYLFRKEGQNVTLSCEQNLNHDAMYWYRQDPGQGLRLIYYSQIVNDFQKGDIAEGYSVSREKKESFPLTVTSAQKNPTAFYLCASTLSGVGQFQPQHFGDGTRLSIL.

The chain has TRBV20-1 and TRBJ2-5; 10 bases align to TRBD2. Matching the DNA end better, TRBJ2-7 makes the J call doubtful. Germline V gives CDR1 DFQATT, CDR2 SNEGSKA (reference sequence). This CDR3 is 15 amino acids long. The CDR3 DNA is TGCAGTGCCCCCAGACGAATAGCGGGAGGCTACGAGCAGTACTTC. Translated: CSAPRRIAGGYEQYF.

V usage is TRBV6-5 and J usage is TRBJ1-1; D unclear. The V gene lost 2 bases and the J gene lost 6 bases, with 13 bases spanning the gap. This CDR3 region has 14 residues. Germline loops: CDR1 MNHEY, CDR2 SVGAGI. CDR3 residues: CASSYDPGNAEAFF. In DNA, the CDR3 is TGTGCCAGCAGTTACGATCCGGGAAACGCTGAAGCTTTCTTT.

J is TRBJ2-5 and V is TRBV7-2, with TRBD2 identical over 12 bases. The end of the DNA is better explained by TRBJ2-7, so the J call may be wrong. CDR1 and CDR2 (germline): SGHTA, FQGNSA. The CDR3 has 16 amino acids. CDR3 DNA sequence: TGTGCCAGCAGCTTGCAACTAGCGGGGGGACTCTACGAGCAGTACTTC. Translated: CASSLQLAGGLYEQYF.

This clonotype came up many times. This chain joins TRBV20-1 and TRBJ2-3, with no clear D. The V and J ends lost 5 bases and 2 bases respectively, with 14 bases between them. Per germline, CDR1 DFQATT and CDR2 SNEGSKA (reference sequence). The CDR3 runs to 14 residues. DNA for the CDR3: TGCAGTGCTCCCCAAAGTTTCGACACAGATACGCAGTATTTT. It encodes CSAPQSFDTDTQYF.

Comment on this clonotype: Mismatch with germline at one junction end may stem from a read error. The chain employs TRBV7-2 and TRBJ1-5; possibly TRBD1 for D (5 bases). CDR3 length: 16 residues. From germline, CDR1 is SGHTA and CDR2 FQGNSA. The CDR3 sequence is CAGSPGGSAGRQPQHF. The CDR3 coding sequence is TGTGCCGGCAGCCCTGGGGGATCGGCGGGTCGGCAGCCCCAGCATTTT.

Regarding this clonotype: A read error may explain this, as a much larger clone is one base away. The genes are TRBV20-1 and TRBJ2-1, with 10 bases fitting TRBD1. TRBJ2-7 explains the end of the DNA better; the J call may be wrong. CDR3 length: 17 amino acids. The germline CDR1 and CDR2 sequences are DFQATT and SNEGSKA (reference sequence). In DNA form, the CDR3 reads TGCAGTGCCCTGGGACAGGGGTATGTCGGGTCGGACAATGAGCAGTACTTC. Translated: CSALGQGYVGSDNEQYF.

There are many counts of this clonotype. The gene calls are TRBV7-2 and TRBJ2-7; no reliable D call. CDR1 and CDR2 (germline): SGHTA, FQGNSA. This CDR3 spans 14 amino acids. Trimming stripped 1 base from V and 1 base from J, with 8 bases between. In DNA form, the CDR3 reads TGTGCCAGCAGCTTAGGGCCTCAGTCCTACGAGCAGTACTTC. It yields the protein CASSLGPQSYEQYF.

Many counts were recorded for this clonotype. This chain links TRBV7-9 with TRBJ2-3; D is unclear. CDR3 length: 14 residues. In germline, CDR1 is SEHNR, CDR2 FQNEAQ (reference sequence). V dropped 2 bases and J dropped 6 bases, with 12 bases sitting between them. The chain's CDR3 is CASSLTAPEDTQYF. DNA for the CDR3: TGTGCCAGCAGCTTAACAGCCCCCGAGGATACGCAGTATTTT.

The chain combines TRBV6-5 with TRBJ2-4, with D possibly TRBD2 on 6 matching bases. The DNA matches TRBJ2-5 better at its end, which makes the J call doubtful. CDR3 length: 16 amino acids. Germline V gene data show CDR1 as MNHEY and CDR2 as SVGAGI. DNA of the CDR3: TGTGCCAGCAGCCGCGGCGGTGGGACTGCCCAAGAGACCCAGTACTTC. Translating it yields CASSRGGGTAQETQYF.

The chain is built from TRBV7-2 and TRBJ1-1, with a tentative D call TRBD1 (5 bases). V was pared by 5 bases and J by 1 base, with 11 bases between. The CDR3 has 14 residues. Germline V gene data show CDR1 as SGHTA and CDR2 as FQGNSA. The CDR3 DNA is TGTGCCAGCAGCCGAGGGGCGGGGAACACTGAAGCTTTCTTT. Residues: CASSRGAGNTEAFF.

This clonotype was seen more than once but under ten times. The V call is TRBV5-1, the J call TRBJ1-4; perhaps TRBD1 as D (5 bases). Between the trimmed V and J ends, which lost 1 base and 4 bases, there was a span of 8 bases. CDR1 and CDR2 from the germline V gene are SGHRS and YFSETQ. This CDR3 has 14 residues. The CDR3 loop is CASSLRGLNEKLFF. CDR3 coding DNA: TGCGCCAGCAGCTTGCGGGGACTTAATGAAAAACTGTTTTTT. The full variable domain, in which reference TRBV5-1 and TRBJ1-4 provide the parts outside the CDR3, is KAGVTQTPRYLIKTRGQQVTLSCSPISGHRSVSWYQQTPGQGLQFLFEYFSETQRNKGNFPGRFSGRQFSNSRSEMNVSTLELGDSALYLCASSLRGLNEKLFFGSGTQLSVL.

This clonotype was seen a handful of times. The chain recombines TRBV3-1 with TRBJ2-2; TRBD2 might be the D (5 bases). The V and J ends lost 4 bases and 3 bases respectively, with 12 bases between them. The germline V gene has CDR1 LGHDT and CDR2 YNNKEL (reference sequence). This CDR3 is built from 15 residues. CDR3 protein: CASSPTRGDTGELFF. The CDR3 nucleotides read TGTGCCAGCAGCCCCACACGGGGTGACACCGGGGAGCTGTTTTTT.

J is TRBJ2-1 and V is TRBV20-1; D is unresolved. Germline CDR1 DFQATT, CDR2 SNEGSKA (reference sequence). This CDR3 is 13 amino acids long. The V end lost 3 bases, the J end lost 6 bases, and 12 bases lay between the germline ends. CDR3 loop: CSASSPQSNEQFF. DNA for the CDR3: TGCAGTGCTAGTTCCCCCCAGAGCAATGAGCAGTTCTTC.

This rearrangement joins TRBV15 to TRBJ1-5, with D possibly TRBD1 on 6 matching bases. This CDR3 spans 17 amino acids. The ends were cut back, 0 bases at V and 1 base at J, with 13 bases in the middle. Germline V gene sequence: CDR1 LNHNV, CDR2 YYDKDF (reference sequence). This CDR3 reads CATSRERGGASNQPQHF. The CDR3 DNA follows: TGTGCCACCAGCAGAGAGAGGGGGGGGGCGAGCAATCAGCCCCAGCATTTT. Full variable domain (remainder filled in from reference TRBV15 and TRBJ1-5): DAMVIQNPRYQVTQFGKPVTLSCSQTLNHNVMYWYQQKSSQAPKLLFHYYDKDFNNEADTPDNFQSRRPNTSFCFLDIRSPGLGDTAMYLCATSRERGGASNQPQHFGDGTRLSIL.

This clonotype was seen only a few times. This rearrangement joins TRBV24-1 to TRBJ1-1; 10 positions agree with TRBD1. This CDR3 has 15 residues. Germline CDR1 is KGHDR and CDR2 is SFDVKD. With V trimmed by 5 bases and J by 5 bases, 7 bases remained unmatched. The CDR3 reads CATSATDRGGTEAFF. CDR3 sequence (DNA): TGTGCCACCAGTGCCACGGACAGGGGGGGAACTGAAGCTTTCTTT.

This rearrangement joins TRBV30 to TRBJ2-3; D unresolved. The CDR3 is 15 residues long. Germline CDR1 is GTSNPN and CDR2 is SVGIG (reference sequence). V was trimmed by 3 bases and J by 3 bases, leaving 16 bases between them. CDR3 protein: CAWRKPGLGTDTQYF. The CDR3 region has the DNA TGTGCCTGGAGAAAACCGGGCCTGGGAACAGATACGCAGTATTTT.

As concerns this clonotype: A much bigger clone sits one base away, suggesting this may be a read error. The chain couples TRBV5-1 to TRBJ2-5; a possible D gene is TRBD1 (8 bases). Germline CDR1 SGHRS, CDR2 YFSETQ. V was trimmed by 1 base and J by 11 bases, leaving 30 bases between them. The CDR3 length is 18 residues. In DNA, the CDR3 is TGCGCCAGCAGCTTGTCCCCGCGGGGGCCAGGGGGCAGCTATGAGCAGTACTTC. Amino acid sequence: CASSLSPRGPGGSYEQYF.

As concerns this clonotype: A read error is possible here, since a much larger clone lies one base away. This chain connects TRBV7-9 to TRBJ2-1; weak D call: TRBD1 (5 bases). The length of the CDR3 is 14 residues. Germline CDR1 SEHNR, CDR2 FQNEAQ (reference sequence). The V gene lost 8 bases and the J gene lost 2 bases, with 13 bases spanning the gap. The CDR3 loop is CASRSMGPYNEQFF. CDR3 bases: TGTGCCAGCCGCTCGATGGGGCCCTACAATGAGCAGTTCTTC.

This clonotype was seen ten or more times. The chain has TRBV7-2 and TRBJ1-5, with no clear D. The ends were cut back, 4 bases at V and 0 bases at J, with 10 bases in the middle. The germline V gene encodes CDR1 SGHTA and CDR2 FQGNSA. The CDR3 spans 15 residues. The CDR3 bases are TGTGCCAGCAGCTCTATGACGTATAGCAATCAGCCCCAGCATTTT. Encoded protein: CASSSMTYSNQPQHF.

The gene calls are TRBV6-6 and TRBJ2-7; 8 nucleotides line up with TRBD2. The CDR3 is made up of 17 amino acids. CDR1 and CDR2 from the germline V gene are MNHNY and SVGAGI (reference sequence). CDR3 coding DNA: TGTGCGTGCAGTCTACATCGAGCGGGGGCCTTGGTCCACGAGCAGTACTTC. Translating it yields CACSLHRAGALVHEQYF.

This clonotype was recorded many times. The V gene is TRBV7-2, the J gene TRBJ1-1, with TRBD1 matching over 12 bases. Trimming removed 5 bases from V and 5 bases from J; junction bases left unmatched: 9. CDR1 is SGHTA and CDR2 is FQGNSA in the germline V gene. This CDR3 contains 16 residues. CDR3 in DNA: TGTGCCAGCAGCCCTGCCGGGACAGGGGGCGAGACTGAAGCTTTCTTT. Its translation: CASSPAGTGGETEAFF.

This clonotype was seen only a few times. This chain links TRBV11-2 with TRBJ1-6; D not resolved. The germline gives CDR1 SGHAT, CDR2 FQNNGV. The CDR3 runs 15 residues. Trimming shortened V by 2 bases and J by 6 bases, and 11 bases separated the two germline ends. Written as DNA, the CDR3 is TGTGCCAGCAGCTTAAGTGGGCAGTCTAATTCACCCCTCCACTTT. This codes for CASSLSGQSNSPLHF. Looking up the rest from reference TRBV11-2 and TRBJ1-6 gives the full variable domain: EAGVAQSPRYKIIEKRQSVAFWCNPISGHATLYWYQQILGQGPKLLIQFQNNGVVDDSQLPKDRFSAERLKGVDSTLKIQPAKLEDSAVYLCASSLSGQSNSPLHFGNGTRLTVT.

This clonotype was picked up many times. V and J are TRBV3-1 and TRBJ2-1; 14 nucleotides line up with TRBD2. This CDR3 has 18 amino acids. The V gene end was trimmed by 4 bases and the J gene end by 4 bases; junction bases not matched to a gene: 9. Germline V gene lookup returns CDR1 LGHDT and CDR2 YNNKEL (reference sequence). The CDR3 bases are TGTGCCAGCAGCCTAACGACTAGCGGGGGGGCTGAATACAATGAGCAGTTCTTC. As protein: CASSLTTSGGAEYNEQFF.